The 29 T cell receptor beta chains below come from one sample, sequenced in a study of CD8+CD57+ T cells in acquired aplastic anemia. Template material for TCR beta VDJ and CDR3 profiling consisted of genomic DNA. MiXCR was run by TCRdb on the reads, yielding one entry per CDR3 protein. The sample includes hundreds of thousands of distinct CDR3 sequences, approximately 33% of them seen just once. Only patients with CD8+CD57+ cell expansion on flow cytometry were chosen for sequencing. Sequencing was performed on sorted CD4+, CD8+, or CD8+CD57+ T cells (not recorded which) from PBMCs. The receptors stem from a human donor with aplastic anemia.

V is TRBV7-2 and J is TRBJ1-3; tentative D call: TRBD1 (6 bases). Trimming removed 5 bases from V and 1 base from J, with 12 bases in between. Germline V gene sequence: CDR1 SGHTA, CDR2 FQGNSA. The CDR3 extends over 15 amino acids. CDR3 nucleotide sequence: TGTGCCAGCAGCGCGAACAGGGAATCTGGAAACACCATATATTTT. Its protein product is CASSANRESGNTIYF.

In this sample, this clonotype turned up many times. The chain uses TRBV29-1 and TRBJ2-1; TRBD1 agrees at 10 bases. V gave up 6 bases and J gave up 10 bases; unmatched junction bases: 12. From germline, CDR1 is SQVTM and CDR2 ANQGSEA. This CDR3 is 14 amino acids long. The CDR3 sequence is CSVHRDRGSQEQFF. The CDR3 DNA follows: TGCAGCGTCCACCGGGACAGGGGATCTCAGGAGCAGTTCTTC.

This clonotype was seen many times. The CDR3 DNA reads as TGCAGCGTTGCCGGGACTCTACACAATGAGCAGTTCTTC. It encodes CSVAGTLHNEQFF. This chain links TRBV29-1 with TRBJ2-1; a weak D match, TRBD2 (6 bases). The CDR3 consists of 13 residues. Trimming cost V 4 bases and J 5 bases, with 12 bases left between them. Per the germline V gene, CDR1 is SQVTM and CDR2 is ANQGSEA.

In DNA form, the CDR3 reads TGTGCCAGCAGTTTAATATACCCAGGGAGTCGGAGCAATCAGCCCCAGCATTTT. As protein: CASSLIYPGSRSNQPQHF. The chain links TRBV27 to TRBJ1-5, with D possibly being TRBD1 (5 bases). The length of the CDR3 is 18 residues. Trimming took 2 bases from V and 1 from J, leaving 18 bases between them. Germline loops: CDR1 MNHEY, CDR2 SMNVEV (reference sequence).

The table lists this clonotype with a few counts. The genes are TRBV20-1 and TRBJ1-1; no firm D call. The CDR3 has 14 amino acids. The V gene lost 3 bases and the J gene lost 1 base, with 12 bases spanning the gap. The germline V gene has CDR1 DFQATT and CDR2 SNEGSKA (reference sequence). The CDR3 protein is CSASRGNPNTEAFF. Written as DNA, the CDR3 is TGCAGTGCTAGCCGAGGGAATCCGAACACTGAAGCTTTCTTT.

The chain has TRBV5-1 and TRBJ2-7, with TRBD1 matching 9 bases. This CDR3 contains 16 residues. V lost 1 base, J lost 6 bases, and 11 bases stayed unmatched. The V gene's germline CDR1 is SGHRS and CDR2 YFSETQ. CDR3 sequence: CASSLWGGQGLGEQYF. Here the CDR3 DNA reads TGCGCCAGCAGCTTGTGGGGGGGACAGGGTTTGGGCGAGCAGTACTTC.

In its sample, this clonotype was seen many times. The chain recombines TRBV20-1 with TRBJ2-7, with a possible D match to TRBD2 (5 bases). This CDR3 contains 13 residues. V was pared by 3 bases and J by 6 bases, with 15 bases between. Germline CDR1 and CDR2: DFQATT and SNEGSKA (reference sequence). CDR3 region: CSARELVLGEQYF. DNA for the CDR3: TGCAGTGCTAGGGAACTAGTTTTGGGCGAGCAGTACTTC.

Points on this clonotype: At one end, the junction sequence differs from germline, possibly due to a read error. This chain connects TRBV2 to TRBJ2-1, with unresolved D. The CDR3 runs 8 residues. Germline V gene sequence: CDR1 SNHLY, CDR2 FYNNEI. The CDR3 is CASSELVF. The DNA for the CDR3 is TGTGCCAGCAGTGAACTTGTCTTC.

Many counts were recorded for this clonotype. The chain links TRBV20-1 to TRBJ2-7, with unresolved D. The germline gives CDR1 DFQATT, CDR2 SNEGSKA (reference sequence). This CDR3 contains 14 residues. V was shortened by 6 bases and J by 0 bases, with 15 bases between the two germline ends. CDR3 sequence reads: CSANPSESSYEQYF. The DNA for the CDR3 is TGCAGTGCCAACCCTAGTGAGAGCTCCTACGAGCAGTACTTC.

The V call is TRBV2, the J call TRBJ2-3; D is unclear. CDR3 length: 14 amino acids. In germline, CDR1 is SNHLY, CDR2 FYNNEI. The V gene lost 8 bases and the J gene lost 3 bases, with 15 bases spanning the gap. The CDR3 region is CASRSTRRTDTQYF. The CDR3 DNA is TGTGCCAGCCGGTCGACCCGCCGAACAGATACGCAGTATTTT. Complete variable domain (other parts from reference TRBV2 and TRBJ2-3): EPEVTQTPSHQVTQMGQEVILRCVPISNHLYFYWYRQILGQKVEFLVSFYNNEISEKSEIFDDQFSVERPDGSNFTLKIRSTKLEDSAMYFCASRSTRRTDTQYFGPGTRLTVL.

Comments on this clonotype: The CDR3 does not close with the conserved phenylalanine or tryptophan, likely indicating a read error. No DNA is shown, since the ends of the CDR3 on it are uncertain; the CDR3 is the one TCRdb lists. The chain has TRBV2 and TRBJ1-4. The CDR3 adds up to 9 amino acids, both ends counted. Germline V lookup: CDR1 SNHLY, CDR2 FYNNEI. The CDR3 loop is CASSDQPNY.

V is TRBV25-1 and J is TRBJ2-7; perhaps TRBD1 as D (5 bases). V dropped 5 bases and J dropped 3 bases, with 11 bases sitting between them. This CDR3 has 13 amino acids. Germline V gene lookup returns CDR1 MGHDK and CDR2 SYGVNS. CDR3 nucleotides: TGTGCCAGCAGTAAGGGGCAGAACTACGAGCAGTACTTC. This encodes CASSKGQNYEQYF.

There are a few counts of this clonotype. V and J are TRBV9 and TRBJ1-5; a possible D gene is TRBD1 (6 bases). The germline gives CDR1 SGDLS, CDR2 YYNGEE. Trimming stripped 4 bases from V and 6 bases from J, with 23 bases between. This CDR3 comprises 17 residues. CDR3 in amino acids: CASSPPGGGGGGQPQHF. CDR3 in DNA: TGTGCCAGCAGCCCCCCCGGGGGGGGCGGTGGTGGTCAGCCCCAGCATTTT.

This clonotype was seen at least ten times. CDR3 in amino acids: CASSRGGTDYGYTF. CDR3 nucleotides: TGTGCCAGCAGCCGAGGGGGGACGGACTATGGCTACACCTTC. The gene calls are TRBV3-1 and TRBJ1-2, with a possible D match to TRBD1 (6 bases). CDR1 is LGHDT and CDR2 is YNNKEL in the germline V gene (reference sequence). The V end was cut by 4 bases, the J end by 3 bases, with 12 bases between. The CDR3 length is 14 residues.

The sample holds a few counts of this clonotype. The chain's CDR3 is CASSATGGSYEQYF. DNA for the CDR3: TGTGCCAGCTCAGCCACAGGGGGCTCCTACGAGCAGTACTTC. The chain joins TRBV18 to TRBJ2-7; 8 nucleotides line up with TRBD1. There are 14 residues in the CDR3. Germline CDR1 and CDR2: KGHSH and LQKENI. J was trimmed by 0 bases and V by 5 bases; bases with no gene match: 3.

This clonotype showed up just a few times. The chain couples TRBV15 to TRBJ2-3; D may be TRBD1 (5 bases). Trimming stripped 0 bases from V and 5 bases from J, with 6 bases between. This CDR3 region has 13 residues. Germline loops: CDR1 LNHNV, CDR2 YYDKDF (reference sequence). The CDR3 bases are TGTGCCACCAGCAGAGATCAGGGAGATACGCAGTATTTT. Translating it yields CATSRDQGDTQYF.

The chain carries TRBV10-1 and TRBJ1-5; D remains ambiguous. The germline CDR1 and CDR2 sequences are WNHNN and SYGVQD (reference sequence). This CDR3 is 12 amino acids long. The V end was cut by 10 bases, the J end by 7 bases, with 14 bases between. The CDR3, as DNA: TGCGCCATCAGCGACCCGGGGCAGCCCCAGCATTTT. This translates into CAISDPGQPQHF.

A word on this clonotype: This may arise from a read error, as a much more abundant clone is one base away. The chain uses TRBV9 and TRBJ1-6; D is unclear. The germline V and J ends were trimmed by 1 base and 6 bases, with 14 bases remaining between them. The length of the CDR3 is 16 residues. CDR1 and CDR2 (germline): SGDLS, YYNGEE. In DNA form, the CDR3 reads TGTGCCAGCAGCGTATTGGCGGAGGTAGTTAATTCACCCCTCCACTTT. Protein sequence: CASSVLAEVVNSPLHF. The entire variable domain, with the rest obtained from reference TRBV9 and TRBJ1-6, is as follows: DSGVTQTPKHLITATGQRVTLRCSPRSGDLSVYWYQQSLDQGLQFLIQYYNGEERAKGNILERFSAQQFPDLHSELNLSSLELGDSALYFCASSVLAEVVNSPLHFGNGTRLTVT.

V usage is TRBV29-1 and J usage is TRBJ1-2; TRBD1 agrees at 11 bases. The germline V gene encodes CDR1 SQVTM and CDR2 ANQGSEA. The CDR3 is 13 amino acids. The DNA of the CDR3 is TGCAGTGTTCAGGGACAGGGGGGCTATGGCTACACCTTC. Encoded protein: CSVQGQGGYGYTF.

V gene TRBV28 combines with J gene TRBJ1-2; D ambiguous. The CDR3 totals 15 residues. Germline V gene sequence: CDR1 MDHEN, CDR2 SYDVKM. The V gene lost 7 bases and the J gene lost 4 bases, with 19 bases spanning the gap. CDR3 region: CASTNPVGFGYGYTF. For the CDR3, the DNA is TGTGCCAGCACCAACCCCGTGGGGTTTGGCTATGGCTACACCTTC.

This clonotype was detected a few times. J is TRBJ1-2 and V is TRBV12-3 or TRBV12-4; D perhaps matches TRBD1 (5 bases). Trimming took off 4 bases at V and 7 bases at J, with 16 bases between the two ends. The CDR3 totals 14 residues. The CDR3 DNA reads as TGTGCCAGCAGTTCAACTACAGGATACTGTGGCTACACCTTC. It translates to CASSSTTGYCGYTF.

This sequence joins TRBV10-3 and TRBJ2-5, with 8 bases aligning to TRBD1. Germline lookup yields CDR1 ENHRY and CDR2 SYGVKD. The CDR3 spans 14 residues. Trimming cost V 5 bases and J 5 bases; bases outside gene matches: 7. The CDR3 nucleotides read TGTGCCATCAGTAAACCGACAGGGGCGGAGACCCAGTACTTC. Its translation: CAISKPTGAETQYF.

CDR3 protein: CASSILRTGANTGELFF. The CDR3 region has the DNA TGTGCCAGCAGCATCCTCAGGACGGGGGCAAACACCGGGGAGCTGTTTTTT. The chain is built from TRBV7-6 and TRBJ2-2, with D possibly being TRBD1 or TRBD2 (6 bases each). The CDR3 has 17 amino acids. Germline V gene data show CDR1 as SGHVS and CDR2 as FNYEAQ. Between the trimmed V and J ends, which lost 5 bases and 2 bases, there was a span of 18 bases.

This clonotype has just a few counts. This chain connects TRBV20-1 to TRBJ1-5, with no clear D. Germline lookup yields CDR1 DFQATT and CDR2 SNEGSKA (reference sequence). Trimming left V 0 bases short and J 7 bases short, with 19 bases between. The CDR3 totals 16 residues. CDR3 sequence: CSARESPGGNEQPQHF. The CDR3 nucleotides read TGCAGTGCTAGAGAATCCCCGGGCGGGAACGAACAGCCCCAGCATTTT.

This clonotype was seen at least ten times. V and J are TRBV29-1 and TRBJ1-2; TRBD1 aligns across 9 bases. J lost 6 bases, V lost 6 bases, and 5 bases had no gene match. Germline loops: CDR1 SQVTM, CDR2 ANQGSEA. CDR3 length: 12 amino acids. The CDR3: CSVTGGPHGYTF. The CDR3 DNA sequence: TGCAGCGTCACAGGGGGCCCCCATGGCTACACCTTC. Full variable domain (missing parts from reference TRBV29-1 and TRBJ1-2): SAVISQKPSRDICQRGTSLTIQCQVDSQVTMMFWYRQQPGQSLTLIATANQGSEATYESGFVIDKFPISRPNLTFSTLTVSNMSPEDSSIYLCSVTGGPHGYTFGSGTRLTVV.

This chain connects TRBV6-1 to TRBJ1-6; 8 bases line up with TRBD1. CDR3 size: 15 residues. V shed 4 bases, J shed 8 bases, and the junction held 7 bases outside the gene matches. Germline V gene lookup returns CDR1 MNHNS and CDR2 SASEGT. CDR3 residues: CASSVGQVIDSPLHF. The CDR3 DNA sequence: TGTGCCAGCAGTGTGGGACAGGTGATTGATTCACCCCTCCACTTT.

The rearrangement joins TRBV19 to TRBJ1-1, with TRBD1 as a possible D gene (6 bases). The ends were cut back, 7 bases at V and 1 base at J, with 19 bases in the middle. Germline CDR1 and CDR2: LNHDA and SQIVND (reference sequence). The CDR3 has 16 residues. This CDR3 is CASKSSGGATNTEAFF. CDR3 nucleotides: TGTGCCAGTAAATCCTCGGGGGGCGCAACGAACACTGAAGCTTTCTTT.

This clonotype was seen only a few times. The rearrangement uses TRBV2 and TRBJ1-1; no clear D gene. Germline CDR1 reads SNHLY; CDR2 reads FYNNEI. CDR3 length equals 11 residues. V was trimmed by 5 bases and J by 7 bases, leaving 8 bases between them. The CDR3 protein is CASSRADEAFF. CDR3 sequence (DNA): TGTGCCAGCAGTAGAGCGGATGAAGCTTTCTTT.

This clonotype was counted between two and nine times. The chain joins TRBV12-3 or TRBV12-4 to TRBJ1-1, with a possible D match to TRBD1 (6 bases). V dropped 3 bases and J dropped 5 bases, with 10 bases sitting between them. CDR3 length: 13 residues. CDR3 sequence reads: CASSFETGTEAFF. For the CDR3, the DNA is TGTGCCAGCAGTTTCGAAACAGGGACTGAAGCTTTCTTT.